This T cell receptor beta chain was identified in a study of cytomegalovirus exposure and HLA in healthy donors (dated by TCRdb to 2015 to 2018). With regard to the full study: An earlier analysis of about 560 of the donors reported around 280 Gb of sequence data and around 100 million unique TCR beta sequences obtained from about 200 million T cells. Approximately 300 gigabases of sequencing data and some 85 million unique TCR sequences were included in an early release covering about 700 HLA-typed donors. The genetic ancestry cluster associated with self-reported Caucasian donors included 70% to 85% of the roughly 400 genotyped donors. The study aimed to test whether cataloging public T cell receptors could reveal signatures of past pathogen exposure. The study used immunosequencing to profile the T cell repertoires of approximately 640 subjects and linked those repertoires to cytomegalovirus serostatus. A separate validation cohort of roughly 130 different subjects was used in addition to the roughly 700-subject first cohort. To predict cytomegalovirus infection status, the study combined high-throughput TCR immunosequencing, statistical association of individual TCRs with disease status, and machine learning. A later analysis re-examined previously published TCR beta repertoires from about 670 donors and added high-resolution HLA genotyping to investigate patterns of TCR occurrence. Rather than drawing on any new phenotypic data, the later analysis identified candidate immune exposures from TCR beta sequences and the way those sequences occurred across donors. To decide whether each TCR beta V gene segment behaved as functional or pseudogenic, an earlier analysis of some 540 of the donors relied on high-throughput TCR beta sequencing. Alongside the repertoire data, information on donor age, sex, ethnicity and CMV serostatus was compiled. Genome-wide SNP genotypes for about three fifths of the roughly 670 donors were used in a later genetic analysis, which treated that subset as a discovery cohort. Every discovery cohort repertoire had been produced on one sequencing platform. HLA typing covered class I and class II loci at four-digit resolution. Typing coverage differed by locus: A, B, C, DRB1 and DQB1 were typed in about 629-640 donors, DQA1 in approximately 520, DPA1 in some 570, and DPB1 in around 490. Roughly 5 DR-DQ haplotypes were treated as single units for association and clustering because of strong linkage in the cohort. On average, roughly 240,000 unique TCR beta nucleotide sequences were sequenced per donor among 300 to 500 genotyped donors of the cohort, with roughly 18% of those sequences being non-productive. Study-wide findings and limitations: Specific HLA alleles were associated with some 15,000 TCR beta sequences at a false discovery rate of 0.05 in a later analysis. Immune exposure information for the cohort was limited to CMV serostatus. In a later analysis, several top co-occurrence clusters were reported to appear linked to parvovirus B19, influenza, CMV and Epstein-Barr virus. In a later analysis, HLA-associated TCR beta chains showed more clonal expansion and lower generation probabilities than non-associated chains that were equally common. Because the 87-base-pair reads could not distinguish some IMGT-functional V segments, including TRBV6-2 and TRBV6-3, those segments were excluded. In the study, 164 TCR beta chains were listed as associated with cytomegalovirus. A further reported finding was that TCR beta sequences accurately predicted the HLA-A and HLA-B alleles for most subjects in the first cohort. Cytomegalovirus status was reported to be diagnosed by the classifier with high specificity and sensitivity in both the original and validation cohorts. Most CMV-associated TCR beta chains appeared to be HLA-restricted in a later analysis, and the HLA associations seemed to be driven largely by CMV exposure. Because counts were too low, about 18 rarely observed V segments, including chromosome 9 orphons, were excluded from the earlier analysis of 587 of the donors. Because some donors lacked HLA typing at each locus, the association tests relied only on the typed subset. A later genetic analysis reported fewer N-insertions in productive TCRs among donors in an Asian-associated ancestry cluster than the approximately 670-donor mean. In vitro tests confirmed that a few of the cytomegalovirus-associated TCR beta chains recognize cytomegalovirus antigens. Correlated functional status among segregating V segments might reflect linkage disequilibrium, but an unknown experimental factor could not be ruled out. An association between a missense DCLRE1C variant and V-gene and J-gene trimming of TCR beta chains was found in a later genetic analysis and replicated in an independent cohort. Most TCR sequences were observed very rarely across donors, whereas some public TCRs were present in many individuals. The presence/absence analyses assumed that sequencing depth was roughly uniform across donors, and that assumption may not be true. In this cohort, only TCR beta chains were sequenced, and detectable features were limited by the absence of alpha or paired-chain data. According to the authors, the approach could potentially be generalized to other disease states and immunological phenotypes. A cluster of highly shared sequence variants was judged likely to be a technical artifact of the sequencing pipeline. In a later analysis, TCR association rates were found to vary across HLA loci, with the most associated TCRs seen for DRB1 alleles and the fewest for HLA-C alleles. When HLA alleles, especially DR and DQ, strongly co-occurred, attributing TCR associations to individual alleles was difficult. Broadly in line with IMGT annotations, most TCR beta V segments showed up in productive rearrangements about 87% or about 30% of the time in an earlier analysis of around 550 of the donors.

The CDR3 spans 16 residues, from the cysteine through the phenylalanine. Only CDR3 DNA is held: 48 bases, read in frame from base 1. V and J are truncated by 3 bases and 10 bases respectively, leaving an intervening sequence of 24 bases. From a lookup of the germline V gene, CDR1 and CDR2 are KGHSH and LQKENI. On this clone: No cognate antigen has been identified for it.

Library construction relied on the immunoSEQ multiplex PCR assay. A mixture of 60 forward primers for TCR Vbeta segments and 13 reverse primers for TCR Jbeta segments was used in the multiplex PCR. A multiplex PCR assay on genomic DNA amplified the CDR3 region of rearranged TCR beta genes. The amplified TCR beta libraries were sequenced on the Illumina HiSeq System as 87-base-pair reads. The paper's data handling went like this. Across the 500 to 850 repertoires, a later analysis counted approximately 83 million unique TCR beta chains, about 10 million of which were shared by at least two donors. To remove PCR and sequencing errors, raw reads were error-corrected and collapsed into unique sequences using a nearest-neighbor algorithm that merged closely related sequences. V, D and J gene segments were assigned by aligning CDR3 sequences to IMGT reference sequences. For a sequence to be retained, a match of at least six nucleotides was required to both a V gene segment and a J gene segment. A rearrangement was called productive if the CDR3 had no stop codons and remained in frame with V and J, and every other rearrangement was called non-productive. CDR3 was defined according to IMGT convention as the region running from the second conserved V-encoded cysteine to the conserved J-encoded phenylalanine. The earlier analysis of about 610 of the donors excluded sequences that lacked an unambiguous match to a single V gene segment. In an earlier analysis of about 590 of the donors, a V segment was called functional when productive rearrangements were above 56.7%, and segregating when the standard deviation between donors exceeded 5%. A statistical classification framework was developed to diagnose cytomegalovirus status using the catalog of TCR beta chain sequences. V and J gene assignment, in a later analysis, came from comparing TCR nucleotide sequences with IMGT/GENE-DB human TR gene sequences. Using the TCRdist pipeline, a later analysis assigned CDR3 sequences along with most-parsimonious VDJ recombination scenarios. In a later analysis, every TCR beta chain was defined by the combination of its CDR3 amino acid sequence and its V-gene family, and reads without a unique V-gene family were dropped. In a later analysis, nearly 600 highly shared, low-generation-probability nucleotide sequences were removed to address suspected cross-contamination and a sequencing artifact. For each public chain, a later analysis derived a clonal expansion index from normalized ranks of inferred template counts within each repertoire. A later analysis computed generation probabilities with a VDJ recombination model fitted to out-of-frame rearrangements, and checked the results against IGoR. In a later analysis, TCR-TCR, TCR-HLA and TCR-CMV co-occurrence was scored with hypergeometric tests, and a repertoire-size bias correction was applied to TCR pairs. In a later analysis, false discovery rates were estimated by permuting HLA or CMV assignments 20 times. In a later analysis, co-occurring TCRs were grouped using DBSCAN, with TCRdist sequence similarity added in when clustering inside HLA-allele-positive subsets. For co-occurrence clustering, repertoires with fewer than 30,000 or more than 120,000 public chains were excluded, along with a handful of repertoires with anomalous nucleotide sharing. In TCRdb, the immuneACCESS table is reduced to in-frame sequences with V and J assigned. These tables do not hold every clone; where another copy was compared, an unresolved V gene accounts for under half, and the others remain unexplained. That table gives V, J and clone size, and the DNA gave D and trimming. The sample has about 79,000 clones on record. The ten top clones hold roughly 5.1% of the sample.

The cohort was made up of hundreds of healthy bone marrow donors. At the time of sampling, every cohort member was nominally healthy, though immune exposures that went unrecorded were likely present. The donor was CMV seronegative and was included in the group of a few hundred seronegative cohort members. A peripheral blood sample was collected from each donor, and TCR beta sequencing was performed on peripheral blood mononuclear cells. The Qiagen DNeasy Blood Extraction Kit was used to extract genomic DNA from the blood cell samples. In this chain, TRBV18 is recombined with TRBJ1-1; TRBD1 could be the D gene, as 5 bases match. The TCR was taken from a man aged 30 to 39 in good health and CMV-seronegative. The specimen sequenced was PBMCs. The CDR3 protein: CASSPLGDWTAAVAFF. The bases are TGTGCCAGCTCACCCCTCGGGGACTGGACGGCAGCTGTAGCTTTCTTT.